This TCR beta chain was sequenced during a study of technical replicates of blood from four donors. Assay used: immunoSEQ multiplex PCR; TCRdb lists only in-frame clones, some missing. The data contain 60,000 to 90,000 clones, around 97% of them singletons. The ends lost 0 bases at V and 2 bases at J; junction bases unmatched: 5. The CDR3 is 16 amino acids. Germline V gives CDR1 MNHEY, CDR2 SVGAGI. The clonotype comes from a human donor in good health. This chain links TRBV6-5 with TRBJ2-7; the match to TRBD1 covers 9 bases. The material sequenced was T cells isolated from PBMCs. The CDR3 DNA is TGTGCCAGCAGTTACTCGGGACAGGGTTCACCCTACGAGCAGTACTTC. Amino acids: CASSYSGQGSPYEQYF.